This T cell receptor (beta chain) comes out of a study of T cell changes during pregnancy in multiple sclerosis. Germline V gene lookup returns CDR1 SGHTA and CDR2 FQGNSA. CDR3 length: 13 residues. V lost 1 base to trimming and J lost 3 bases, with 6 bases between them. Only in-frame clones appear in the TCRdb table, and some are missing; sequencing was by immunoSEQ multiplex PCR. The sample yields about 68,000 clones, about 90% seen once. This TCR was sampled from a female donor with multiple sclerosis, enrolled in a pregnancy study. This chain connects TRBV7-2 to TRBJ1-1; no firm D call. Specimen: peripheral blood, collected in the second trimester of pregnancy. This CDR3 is CASSLGRYTEAFF. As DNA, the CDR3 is TGTGCCAGCAGCTTAGGCAGATACACTGAAGCTTTCTTT.